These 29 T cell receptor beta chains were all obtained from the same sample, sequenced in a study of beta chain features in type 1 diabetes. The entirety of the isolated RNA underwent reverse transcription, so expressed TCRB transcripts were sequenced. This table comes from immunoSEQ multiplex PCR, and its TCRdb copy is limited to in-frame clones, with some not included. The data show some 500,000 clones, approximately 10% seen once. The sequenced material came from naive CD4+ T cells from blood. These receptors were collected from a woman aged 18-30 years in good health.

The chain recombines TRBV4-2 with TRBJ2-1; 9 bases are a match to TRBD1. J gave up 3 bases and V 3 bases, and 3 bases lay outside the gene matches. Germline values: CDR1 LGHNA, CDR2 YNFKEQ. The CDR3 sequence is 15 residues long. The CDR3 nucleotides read TGTGCCAGCAGCCATACAGGGGGCCTCTACAATGAGCAGTTCTTC. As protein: CASSHTGGLYNEQFF.

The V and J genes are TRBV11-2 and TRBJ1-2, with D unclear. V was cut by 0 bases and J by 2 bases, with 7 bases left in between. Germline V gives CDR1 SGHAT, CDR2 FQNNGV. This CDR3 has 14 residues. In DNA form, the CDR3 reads TGTGCCAGCAGCTTAGAACAGTCGAACTATGGCTACACCTTC. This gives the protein CASSLEQSNYGYTF.

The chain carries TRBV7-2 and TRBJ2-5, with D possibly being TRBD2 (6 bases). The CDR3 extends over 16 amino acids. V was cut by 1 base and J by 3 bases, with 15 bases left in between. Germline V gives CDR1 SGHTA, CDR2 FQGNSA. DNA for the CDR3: TGTGCCAGCAGCTTAGTTCATTGGGCGGGGAAAGAGACCCAGTACTTC. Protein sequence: CASSLVHWAGKETQYF.

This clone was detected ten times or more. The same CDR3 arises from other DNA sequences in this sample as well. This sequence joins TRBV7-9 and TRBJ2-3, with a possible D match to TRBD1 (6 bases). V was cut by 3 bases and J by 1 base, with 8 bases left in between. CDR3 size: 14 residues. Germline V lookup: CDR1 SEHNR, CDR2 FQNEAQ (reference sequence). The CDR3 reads CASSLSGGTDTQYF. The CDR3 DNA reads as TGTGCCAGCAGCTTGTCAGGGGGCACAGATACGCAGTATTTT.

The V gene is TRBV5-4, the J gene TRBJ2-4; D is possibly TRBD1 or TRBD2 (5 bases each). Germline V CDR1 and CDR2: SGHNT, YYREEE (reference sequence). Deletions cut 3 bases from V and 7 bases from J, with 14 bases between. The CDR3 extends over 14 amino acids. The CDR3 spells CASSSPGRTNIQYF. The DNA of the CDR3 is TGTGCCAGCAGCTCTCCGGGACGTACCAACATTCAGTACTTC.

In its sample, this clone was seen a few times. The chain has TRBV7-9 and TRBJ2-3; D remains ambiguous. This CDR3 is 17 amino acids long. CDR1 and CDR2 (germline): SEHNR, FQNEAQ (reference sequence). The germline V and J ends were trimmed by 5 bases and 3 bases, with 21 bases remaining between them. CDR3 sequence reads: CASSRPVDRSATDTQYF. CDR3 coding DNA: TGTGCCAGCAGCCGCCCGGTGGACCGCTCGGCGACAGATACGCAGTATTTT.

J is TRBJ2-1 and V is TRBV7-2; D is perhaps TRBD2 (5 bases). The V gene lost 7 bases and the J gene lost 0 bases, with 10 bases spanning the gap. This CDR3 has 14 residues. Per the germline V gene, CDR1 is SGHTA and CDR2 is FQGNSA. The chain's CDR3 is CASTGKSSYNEQFF. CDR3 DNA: TGTGCCAGCACGGGGAAGAGCTCCTACAATGAGCAGTTCTTC.

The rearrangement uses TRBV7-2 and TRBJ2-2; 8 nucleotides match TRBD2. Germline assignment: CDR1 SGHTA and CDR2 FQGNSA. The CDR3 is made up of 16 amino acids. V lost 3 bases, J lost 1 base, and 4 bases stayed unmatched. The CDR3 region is CASSLRTSGNTGELFF. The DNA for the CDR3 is TGTGCCAGCAGCTTGCGCACTAGCGGGAACACCGGGGAGCTGTTTTTT.

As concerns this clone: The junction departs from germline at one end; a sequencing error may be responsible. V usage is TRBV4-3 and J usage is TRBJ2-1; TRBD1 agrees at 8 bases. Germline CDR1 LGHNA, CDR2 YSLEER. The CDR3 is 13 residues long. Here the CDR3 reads CASSPHGTGPPVF. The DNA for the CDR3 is TGCGCCAGCAGCCCCCACGGGACAGGACCTCCCGTCTTC.

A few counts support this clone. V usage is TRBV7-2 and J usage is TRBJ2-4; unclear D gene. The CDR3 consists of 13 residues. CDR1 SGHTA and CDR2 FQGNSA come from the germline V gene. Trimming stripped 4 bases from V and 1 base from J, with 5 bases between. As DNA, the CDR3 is TGTGCCAGCAGCTCCTCCGCCAAAAACATTCAGTACTTC. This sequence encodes CASSSSAKNIQYF. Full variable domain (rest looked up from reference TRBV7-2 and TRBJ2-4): GAGVSQSPSNKVTEKGKDVELRCDPISGHTALYWYRQSLGQGLEFLIYFQGNSAPDKSGLPSDRFSAERTGGSVSTLTIQRTQQEDSAVYLCASSSSAKNIQYFGAGTRLSVL.

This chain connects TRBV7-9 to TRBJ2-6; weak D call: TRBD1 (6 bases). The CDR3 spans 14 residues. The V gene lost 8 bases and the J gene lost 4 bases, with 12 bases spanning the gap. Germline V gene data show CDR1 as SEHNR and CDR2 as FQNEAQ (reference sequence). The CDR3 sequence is CASATGPGANVLTF. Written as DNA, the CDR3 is TGTGCCAGCGCTACAGGGCCCGGGGCCAACGTCCTGACTTTC.

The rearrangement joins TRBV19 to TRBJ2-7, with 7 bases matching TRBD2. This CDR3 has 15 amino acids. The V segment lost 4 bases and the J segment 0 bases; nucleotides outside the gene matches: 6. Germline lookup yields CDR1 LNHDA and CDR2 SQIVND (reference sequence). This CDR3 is CASSRLAGTSYEQYF. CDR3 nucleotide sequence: TGTGCCAGTAGTAGACTAGCAGGAACCTCCTACGAGCAGTACTTC.

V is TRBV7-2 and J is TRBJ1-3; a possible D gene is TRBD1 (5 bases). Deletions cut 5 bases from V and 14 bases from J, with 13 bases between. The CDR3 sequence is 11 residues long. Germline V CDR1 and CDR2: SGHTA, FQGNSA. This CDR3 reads CASSPAGPLYF. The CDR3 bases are TGTGCCAGCAGCCCAGCGGGACCCCTATATTTT.

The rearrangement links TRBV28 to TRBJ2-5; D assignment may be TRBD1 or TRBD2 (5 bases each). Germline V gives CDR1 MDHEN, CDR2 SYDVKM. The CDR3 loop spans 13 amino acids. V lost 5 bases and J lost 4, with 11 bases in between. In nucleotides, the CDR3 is TGTGCCAGCAGTCCCGGGGACCGAGAGACCCAGTACTTC. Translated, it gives CASSPGDRETQYF. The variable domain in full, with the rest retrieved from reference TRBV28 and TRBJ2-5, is DVKVTQSSRYLVKRTGEKVFLECVQDMDHENMFWYRQDPGLGLRLIYFSYDVKMKEKGDIPEGYSVSREKKERFSLILESASTNQTSMYLCASSPGDRETQYFGPGTRLLVL.

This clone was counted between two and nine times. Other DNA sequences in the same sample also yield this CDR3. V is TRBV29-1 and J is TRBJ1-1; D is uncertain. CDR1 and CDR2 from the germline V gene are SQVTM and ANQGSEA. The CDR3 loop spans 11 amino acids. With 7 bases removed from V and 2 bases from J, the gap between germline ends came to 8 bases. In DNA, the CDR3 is TGCAGCGGGCGGGCAAACACTGAAGCTTTCTTT. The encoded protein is CSGRANTEAFF.

Here the CDR3 reads CASSLTRTTTDTQYF. The CDR3 DNA reads as TGTGCCAGCAGCTTAACACGGACTACCACAGATACGCAGTATTTT. The chain has TRBV7-3 and TRBJ2-3, with a weak D call TRBD2 (6 bases). The length of the CDR3 is 15 residues. The V gene's germline CDR1 is SGHTA and CDR2 FQGTGA. With 0 bases removed from V and 2 bases from J, the gap between germline ends came to 9 bases.

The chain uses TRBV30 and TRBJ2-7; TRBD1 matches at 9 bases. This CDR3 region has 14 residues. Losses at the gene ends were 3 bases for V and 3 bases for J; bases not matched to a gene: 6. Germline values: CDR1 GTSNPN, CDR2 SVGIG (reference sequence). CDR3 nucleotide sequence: TGTGCCTGGAGGGCAAGGGACAGGGACTACGAGCAGTACTTC. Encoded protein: CAWRARDRDYEQYF.

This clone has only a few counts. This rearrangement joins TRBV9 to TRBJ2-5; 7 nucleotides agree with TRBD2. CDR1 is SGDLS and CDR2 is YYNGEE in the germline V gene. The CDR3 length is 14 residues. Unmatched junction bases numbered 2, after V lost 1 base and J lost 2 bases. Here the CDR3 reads CASSVRGGQETQYF. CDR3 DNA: TGTGCCAGCAGCGTACGCGGGGGACAAGAGACCCAGTACTTC.

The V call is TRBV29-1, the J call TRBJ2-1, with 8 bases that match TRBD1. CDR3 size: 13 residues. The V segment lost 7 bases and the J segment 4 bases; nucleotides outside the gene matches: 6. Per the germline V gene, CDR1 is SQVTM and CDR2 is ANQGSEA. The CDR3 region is CSALRQGYNEQFF. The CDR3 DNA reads TGCAGCGCCCTCAGACAGGGGTACAATGAGCAGTTCTTC.

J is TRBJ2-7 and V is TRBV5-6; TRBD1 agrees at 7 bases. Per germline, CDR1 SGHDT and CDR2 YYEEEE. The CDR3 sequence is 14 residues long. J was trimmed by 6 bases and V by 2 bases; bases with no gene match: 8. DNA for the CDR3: TGTGCCAGCAGCTTCCGGCAGACAGGGATCGAGCAGTACTTC. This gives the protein CASSFRQTGIEQYF.

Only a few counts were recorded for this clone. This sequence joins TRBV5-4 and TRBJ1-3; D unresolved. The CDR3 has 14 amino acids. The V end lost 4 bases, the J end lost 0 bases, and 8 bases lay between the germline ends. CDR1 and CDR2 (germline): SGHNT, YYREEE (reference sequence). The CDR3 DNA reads TGTGCCAGCAGCAAAGCCATCTCTGGAAACACCATATATTTT. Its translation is CASSKAISGNTIYF.

The DNA for the CDR3 is TGTGCCACCAGCAGCTTAACAGGGGGCACAGATACGCAGTATTTT. It is translated as CATSSLTGGTDTQYF. The rearrangement uses TRBV15 and TRBJ2-3, with 7 bases that match TRBD1. V gave up 3 bases and J gave up 1 base; unmatched junction bases: 4. The CDR3 runs to 15 residues. CDR1 is LNHNV, CDR2 YYDKDF, per germline (reference sequence).

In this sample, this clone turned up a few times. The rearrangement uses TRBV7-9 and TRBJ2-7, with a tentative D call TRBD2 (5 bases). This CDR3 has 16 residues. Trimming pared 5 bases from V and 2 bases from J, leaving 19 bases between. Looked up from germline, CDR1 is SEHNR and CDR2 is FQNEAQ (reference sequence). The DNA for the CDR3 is TGTGCCAGCAGCAGTACCGGGAAAGGACGACCCTACGAGCAGTACGTC. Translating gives CASSSTGKGRPYEQYV.

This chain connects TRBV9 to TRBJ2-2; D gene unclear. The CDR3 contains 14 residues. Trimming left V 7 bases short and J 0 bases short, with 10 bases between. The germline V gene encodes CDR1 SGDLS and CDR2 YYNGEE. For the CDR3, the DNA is TGTGCCAGCCGGATGGCCCCGAACACCGGGGAGCTGTTTTTT. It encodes CASRMAPNTGELFF.

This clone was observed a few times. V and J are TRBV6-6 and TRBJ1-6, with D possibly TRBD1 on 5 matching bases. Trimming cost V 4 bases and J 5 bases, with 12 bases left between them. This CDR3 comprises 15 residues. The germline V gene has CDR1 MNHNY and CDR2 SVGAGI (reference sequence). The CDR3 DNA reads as TGTGCCAGCAGTTCAGGAGGGGACGATAATTCACCCCTCCACTTT. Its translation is CASSSGGDDNSPLHF.

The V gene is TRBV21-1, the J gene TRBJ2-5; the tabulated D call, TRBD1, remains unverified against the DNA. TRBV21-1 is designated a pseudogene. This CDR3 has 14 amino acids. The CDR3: CASSKESVQETQYF. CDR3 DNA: TGTGCCAGCAGCAAAGAGTCAGTACAAGAGACCCAGTACTTC.

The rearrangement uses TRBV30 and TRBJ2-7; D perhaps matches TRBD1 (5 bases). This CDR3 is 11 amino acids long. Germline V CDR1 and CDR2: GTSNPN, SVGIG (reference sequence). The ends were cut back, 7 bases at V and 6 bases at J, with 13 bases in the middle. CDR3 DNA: TGTGCCTCGGGCAGGGCGACCGAGCAGTACTTC. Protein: CASGRATEQYF.

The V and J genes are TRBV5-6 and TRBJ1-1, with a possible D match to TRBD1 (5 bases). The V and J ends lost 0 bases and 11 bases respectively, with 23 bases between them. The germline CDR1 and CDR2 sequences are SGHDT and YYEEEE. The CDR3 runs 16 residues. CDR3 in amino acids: CASSLALRDRTSNAFF. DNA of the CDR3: TGTGCCAGCAGCTTGGCCTTAAGGGACCGGACGTCTAACGCTTTCTTT. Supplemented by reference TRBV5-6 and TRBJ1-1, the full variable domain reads DAGVTQSPTHLIKTRGQQVTLRCSPKSGHDTVSWYQQALGQGPQFIFQYYEEEERQRGNFPDRFSGHQFPNYSSELNVNALLLGDSALYLCASSLALRDRTSNAFFGQGTRLTVV.

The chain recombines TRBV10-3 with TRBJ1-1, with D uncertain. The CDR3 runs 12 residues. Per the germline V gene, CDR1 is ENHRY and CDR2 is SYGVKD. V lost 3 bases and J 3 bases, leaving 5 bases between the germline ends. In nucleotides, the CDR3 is TGTGCCATCAGTGAATGGGACACTGAAGCTTTCTTT. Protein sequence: CAISEWDTEAFF.